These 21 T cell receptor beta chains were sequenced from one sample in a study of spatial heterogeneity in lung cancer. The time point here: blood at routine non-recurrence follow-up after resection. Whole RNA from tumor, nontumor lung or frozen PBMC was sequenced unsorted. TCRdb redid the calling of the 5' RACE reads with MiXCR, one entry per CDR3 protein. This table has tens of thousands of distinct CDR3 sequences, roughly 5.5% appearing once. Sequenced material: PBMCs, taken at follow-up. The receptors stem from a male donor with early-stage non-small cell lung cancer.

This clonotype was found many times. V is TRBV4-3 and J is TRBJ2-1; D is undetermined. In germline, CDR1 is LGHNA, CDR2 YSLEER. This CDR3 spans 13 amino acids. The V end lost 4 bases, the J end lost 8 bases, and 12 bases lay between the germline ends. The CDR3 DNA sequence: TGCGCCAGCAGCCTACAACCGGGCGATGAGCAGTTCTTC. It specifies CASSLQPGDEQFF.

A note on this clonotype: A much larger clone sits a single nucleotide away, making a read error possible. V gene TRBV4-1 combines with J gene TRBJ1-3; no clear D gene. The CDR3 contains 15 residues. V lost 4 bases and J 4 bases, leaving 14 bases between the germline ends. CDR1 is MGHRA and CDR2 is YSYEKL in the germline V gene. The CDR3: CASSLGVQTGNTIYF. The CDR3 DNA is TGCGCCAGCAGCCTCGGGGTTCAGACGGGAAACACCATATATTTT.

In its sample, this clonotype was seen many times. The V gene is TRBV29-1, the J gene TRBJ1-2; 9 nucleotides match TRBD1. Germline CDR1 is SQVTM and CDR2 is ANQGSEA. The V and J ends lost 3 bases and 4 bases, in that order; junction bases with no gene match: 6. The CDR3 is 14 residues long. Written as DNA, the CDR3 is TGCAGCGTTGACCCGGACAGGGGCCTCTATGGCTACACCTTC. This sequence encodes CSVDPDRGLYGYTF.

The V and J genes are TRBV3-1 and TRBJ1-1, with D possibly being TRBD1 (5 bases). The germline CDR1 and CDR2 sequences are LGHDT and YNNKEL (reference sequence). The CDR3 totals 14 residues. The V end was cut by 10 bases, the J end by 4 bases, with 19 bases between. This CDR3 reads CATTSFGGITEAFF. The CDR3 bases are TGTGCCACCACCTCGTTTGGGGGGATCACTGAAGCTTTCTTT.

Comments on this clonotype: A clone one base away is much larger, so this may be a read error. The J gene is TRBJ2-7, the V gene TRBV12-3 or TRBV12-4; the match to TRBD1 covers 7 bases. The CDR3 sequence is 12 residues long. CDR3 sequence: CASSRGRHERYF. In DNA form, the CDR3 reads TGTGCCAGCAGCAGGGGGAGACACGAGCGGTACTTC.

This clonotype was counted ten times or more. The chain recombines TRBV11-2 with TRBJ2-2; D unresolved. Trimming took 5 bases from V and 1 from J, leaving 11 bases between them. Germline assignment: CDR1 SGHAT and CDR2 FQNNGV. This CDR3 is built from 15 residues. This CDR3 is CASSPSSRNTGELFF. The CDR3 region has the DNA TGTGCCAGCAGCCCCTCGTCCAGGAACACCGGGGAGCTGTTTTTT.

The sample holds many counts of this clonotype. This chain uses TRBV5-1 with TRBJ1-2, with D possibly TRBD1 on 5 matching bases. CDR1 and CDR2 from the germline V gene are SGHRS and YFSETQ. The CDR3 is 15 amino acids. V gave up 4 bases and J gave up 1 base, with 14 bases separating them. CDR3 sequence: CASSQTTEINYGYTF. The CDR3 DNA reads TGCGCCAGCAGCCAGACGACAGAAATTAACTATGGCTACACCTTC. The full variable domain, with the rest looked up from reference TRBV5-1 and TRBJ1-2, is KAGVTQTPRYLIKTRGQQVTLSCSPISGHRSVSWYQQTPGQGLQFLFEYFSETQRNKGNFPGRFSGRQFSNSRSEMNVSTLELGDSALYLCASSQTTEINYGYTFGSGTRLTVV.

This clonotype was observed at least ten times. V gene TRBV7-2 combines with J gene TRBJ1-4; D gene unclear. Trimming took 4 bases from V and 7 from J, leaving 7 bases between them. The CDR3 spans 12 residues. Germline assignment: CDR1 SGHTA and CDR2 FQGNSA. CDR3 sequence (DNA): TGTGCCAGCAGCTCCAGCGTTGAAAAACTGTTTTTT. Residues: CASSSSVEKLFF.

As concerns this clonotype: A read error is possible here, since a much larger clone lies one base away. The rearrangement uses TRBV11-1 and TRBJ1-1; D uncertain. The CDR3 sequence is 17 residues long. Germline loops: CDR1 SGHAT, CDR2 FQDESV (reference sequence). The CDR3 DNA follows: TGTGCCAGCTCTCCTCCCCCGGAGACGGGAATGAACATTGAAGCTTTCTTT. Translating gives CASSPPPETGMNIEAFF. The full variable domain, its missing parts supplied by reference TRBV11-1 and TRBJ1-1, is EAEVAQSPRYKITEKSQAVAFWCDPISGHATLYWYRQILGQGPELLVQFQDESVVDDSQLPKDRFSAERLKGVDSTLKIQPAELGDSAMYLCASSPPPETGMNIEAFFGQGTRLTVV.

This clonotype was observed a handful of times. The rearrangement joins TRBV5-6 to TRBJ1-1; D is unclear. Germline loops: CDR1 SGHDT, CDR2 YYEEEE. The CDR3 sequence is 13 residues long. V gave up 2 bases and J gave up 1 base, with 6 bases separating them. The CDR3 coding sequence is TGTGCCAGCAGCTTTGGTCCGAACACTGAAGCTTTCTTT. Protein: CASSFGPNTEAFF. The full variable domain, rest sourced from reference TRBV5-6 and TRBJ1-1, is DAGVTQSPTHLIKTRGQQVTLRCSPKSGHDTVSWYQQALGQGPQFIFQYYEEEERQRGNFPDRFSGHQFPNYSSELNVNALLLGDSALYLCASSFGPNTEAFFGQGTRLTVV.

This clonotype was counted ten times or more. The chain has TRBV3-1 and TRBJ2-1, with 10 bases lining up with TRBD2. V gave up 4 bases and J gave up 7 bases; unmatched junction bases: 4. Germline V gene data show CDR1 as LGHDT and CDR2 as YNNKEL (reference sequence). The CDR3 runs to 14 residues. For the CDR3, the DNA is TGTGCCAGCAGCCCGGGACTAGCGTTTAATGAGCAGTTCTTC. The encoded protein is CASSPGLAFNEQFF.

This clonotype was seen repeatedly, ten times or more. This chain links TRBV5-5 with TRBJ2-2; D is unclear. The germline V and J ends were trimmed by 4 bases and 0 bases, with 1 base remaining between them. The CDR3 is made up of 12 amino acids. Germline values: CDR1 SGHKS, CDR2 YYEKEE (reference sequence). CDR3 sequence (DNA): TGTGCCAGCAGCCCGAACACCGGGGAGCTGTTTTTT. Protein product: CASSPNTGELFF.

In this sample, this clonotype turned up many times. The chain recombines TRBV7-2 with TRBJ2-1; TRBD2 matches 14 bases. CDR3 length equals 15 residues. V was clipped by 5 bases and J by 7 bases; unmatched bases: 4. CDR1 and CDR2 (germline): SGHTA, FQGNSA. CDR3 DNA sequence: TGTGCCAGCAGCCCGAGACTAGCGGGGGGGAATGAGCAGTTCTTC. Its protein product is CASSPRLAGGNEQFF. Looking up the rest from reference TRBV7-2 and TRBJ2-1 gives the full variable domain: GAGVSQSPSNKVTEKGKDVELRCDPISGHTALYWYRQSLGQGLEFLIYFQGNSAPDKSGLPSDRFSAERTGGSVSTLTIQRTQQEDSAVYLCASSPRLAGGNEQFFGPGTRLTVL.

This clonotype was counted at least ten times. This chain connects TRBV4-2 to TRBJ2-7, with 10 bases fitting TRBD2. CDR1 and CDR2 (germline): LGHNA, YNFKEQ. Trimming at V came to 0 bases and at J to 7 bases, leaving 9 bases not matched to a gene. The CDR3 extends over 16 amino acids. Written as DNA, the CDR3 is TGTGCCAGCAGCCAAGAGCCTAGCGGGGGCAGGGGGGAGCAGTACTTC. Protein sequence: CASSQEPSGGRGEQYF.

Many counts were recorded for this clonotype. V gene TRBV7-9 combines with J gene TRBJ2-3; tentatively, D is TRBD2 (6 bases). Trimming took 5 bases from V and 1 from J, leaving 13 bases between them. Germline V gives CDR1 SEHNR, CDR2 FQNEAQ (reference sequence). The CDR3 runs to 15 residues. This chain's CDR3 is CASSVTGLGTDTQYF. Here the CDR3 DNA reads TGTGCCAGCAGCGTAACGGGACTGGGCACAGATACGCAGTATTTT.

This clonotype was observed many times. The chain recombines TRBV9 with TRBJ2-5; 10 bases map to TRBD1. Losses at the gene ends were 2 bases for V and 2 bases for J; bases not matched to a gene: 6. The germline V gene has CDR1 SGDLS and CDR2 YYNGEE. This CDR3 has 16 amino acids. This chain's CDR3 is CASSVGRTGGQETQYF. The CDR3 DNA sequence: TGTGCCAGCAGCGTGGGCCGGACAGGGGGGCAAGAGACCCAGTACTTC.

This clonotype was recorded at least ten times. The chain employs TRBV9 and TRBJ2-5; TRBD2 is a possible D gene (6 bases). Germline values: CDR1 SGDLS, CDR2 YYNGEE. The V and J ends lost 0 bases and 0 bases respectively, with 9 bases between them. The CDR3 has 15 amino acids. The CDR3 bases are TGTGCCAGCAGCGTAGCACTAGCAAACCAAGAGACCCAGTACTTC. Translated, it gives CASSVALANQETQYF.

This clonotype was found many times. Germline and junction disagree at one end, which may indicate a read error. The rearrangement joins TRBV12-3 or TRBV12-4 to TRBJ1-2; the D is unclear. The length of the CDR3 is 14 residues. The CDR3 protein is CASSPTGRIPVFAF. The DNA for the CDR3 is TGTGCCAGCAGTCCAACTGGACGGATCCCTGTCTTCGCCTTC.

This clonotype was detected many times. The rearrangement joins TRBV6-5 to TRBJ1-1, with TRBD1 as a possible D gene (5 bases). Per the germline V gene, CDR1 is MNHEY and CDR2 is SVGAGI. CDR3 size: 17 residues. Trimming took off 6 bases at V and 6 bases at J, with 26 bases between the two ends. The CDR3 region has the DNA TGTGCCAGCAGCCACCGCCTCCTCGGTGGCGGGACTCCTGAAGCTTTCTTT. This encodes CASSHRLLGGGTPEAFF.

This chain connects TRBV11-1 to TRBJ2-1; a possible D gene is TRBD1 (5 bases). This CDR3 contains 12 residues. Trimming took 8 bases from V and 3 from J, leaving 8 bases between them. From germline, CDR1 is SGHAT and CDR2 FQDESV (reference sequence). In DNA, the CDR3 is TGTGCCAGCTCCAGGGACTACAATGAGCAGTTCTTC. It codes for CASSRDYNEQFF. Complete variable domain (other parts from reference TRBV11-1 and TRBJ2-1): EAEVAQSPRYKITEKSQAVAFWCDPISGHATLYWYRQILGQGPELLVQFQDESVVDDSQLPKDRFSAERLKGVDSTLKIQPAELGDSAMYLCASSRDYNEQFFGPGTRLTVL.

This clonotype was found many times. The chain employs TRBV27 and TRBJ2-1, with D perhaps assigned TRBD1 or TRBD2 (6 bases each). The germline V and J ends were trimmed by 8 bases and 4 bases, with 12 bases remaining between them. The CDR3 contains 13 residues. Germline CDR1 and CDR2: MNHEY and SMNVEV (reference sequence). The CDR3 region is CASGRGLYNEQFF. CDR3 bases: TGTGCCAGCGGCAGGGGACTGTACAATGAGCAGTTCTTC.